This T cell receptor (beta chain) was captured by sequencing in a study of T cells in localized non-small cell lung cancer. This clone was counted a single time. Its antigen remains unknown. Study results and caveats: There was an association of higher blood T cell density with longer overall survival. Owing to sequencing of a solitary tumor region, heterogeneity cannot be discounted.

This table comes from immunoSEQ multiplex PCR, and its TCRdb copy is limited to in-frame clones, with some not included. The sample contains tens of thousands of clones, about 80% of which appear only once. V dropped 6 bases and J dropped 8; count of bases not matched to a gene: 8. The CDR3 consists of 13 residues. The germline V gene encodes CDR1 SQVTM and CDR2 ANQGSEA. The chain links TRBV29-1 to TRBJ1-4, with 8 bases that match TRBD1. The receptor comes from a female donor of 60 years or more with stage II squamous cell lung carcinoma. Sequenced here: peripheral blood, sampled before any cancer treatment. The CDR3 DNA is TGCAGCGTCACCGGGACAGGTGTCGAAAAACTGTTTTTT. As protein: CSVTGTGVEKLFF.